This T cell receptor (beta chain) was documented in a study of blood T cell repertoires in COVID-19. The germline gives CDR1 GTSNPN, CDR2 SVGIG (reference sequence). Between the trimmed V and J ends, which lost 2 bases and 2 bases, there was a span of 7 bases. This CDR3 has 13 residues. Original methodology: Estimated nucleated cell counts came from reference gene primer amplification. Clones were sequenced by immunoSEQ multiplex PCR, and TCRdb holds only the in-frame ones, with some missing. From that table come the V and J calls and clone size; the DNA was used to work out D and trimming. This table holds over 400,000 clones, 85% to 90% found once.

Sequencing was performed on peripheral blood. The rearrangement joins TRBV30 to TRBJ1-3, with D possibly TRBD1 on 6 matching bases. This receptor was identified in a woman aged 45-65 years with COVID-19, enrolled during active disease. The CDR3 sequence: CAWSRGTGNTIYF. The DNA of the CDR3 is TGTGCCTGGAGTAGGGGGACTGGAAACACCATATATTTT.